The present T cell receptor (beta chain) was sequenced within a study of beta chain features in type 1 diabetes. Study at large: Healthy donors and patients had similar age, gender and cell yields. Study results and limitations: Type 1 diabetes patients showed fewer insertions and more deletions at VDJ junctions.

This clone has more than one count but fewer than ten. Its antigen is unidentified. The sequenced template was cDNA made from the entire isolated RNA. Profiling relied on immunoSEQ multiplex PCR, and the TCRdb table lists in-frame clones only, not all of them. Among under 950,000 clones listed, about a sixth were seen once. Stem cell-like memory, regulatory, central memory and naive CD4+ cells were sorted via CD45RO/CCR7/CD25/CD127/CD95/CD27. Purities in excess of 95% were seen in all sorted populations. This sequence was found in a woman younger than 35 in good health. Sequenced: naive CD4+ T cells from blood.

CDR3 sequence: CASSLLGVGGETQYF. CDR3 coding DNA: TGTGCCAGCAGTTTATTGGGCGTGGGCGGTGAGACCCAGTACTTC. The V and J genes are TRBV27 and TRBJ2-5; D gene ambiguous. V was trimmed by 1 base and J by 5 bases, leaving 14 bases between them. The CDR3 loop spans 15 amino acids. CDR1 and CDR2 (germline): MNHEY, SMNVEV (reference sequence).